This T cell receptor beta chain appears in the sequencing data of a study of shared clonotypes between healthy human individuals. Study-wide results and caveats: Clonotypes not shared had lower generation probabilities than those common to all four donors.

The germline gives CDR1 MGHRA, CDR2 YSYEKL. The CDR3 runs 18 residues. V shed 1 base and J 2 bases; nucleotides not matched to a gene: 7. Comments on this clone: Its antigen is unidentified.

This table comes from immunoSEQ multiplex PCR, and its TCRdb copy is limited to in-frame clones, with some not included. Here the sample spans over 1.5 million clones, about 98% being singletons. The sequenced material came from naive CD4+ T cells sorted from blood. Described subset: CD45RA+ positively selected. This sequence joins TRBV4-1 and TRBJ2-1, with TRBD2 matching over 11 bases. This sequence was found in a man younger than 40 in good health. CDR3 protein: CASSQGRGLADTYNEQFF. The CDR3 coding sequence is TGCGCCAGCAGCCAAGGTAGGGGACTAGCGGATACCTACAATGAGCAGTTCTTC.